One sample yielded the 16 T cell receptor beta chains listed below, sequenced in a study of cytomegalovirus exposure and HLA in healthy donors. With 60 Vbeta and 13 Jbeta primers, the PCR was carried out. Generated by immunoSEQ multiplex PCR, the TCRdb table keeps only in-frame clones and is missing some. The table shows almost 200,000 clones, with roughly three quarters occurring only once. Material: PBMCs. Receptors originate from a male donor in good health and CMV-seropositive.

The chain couples TRBV5-6 to TRBJ2-7; a possible D gene is TRBD1 (6 bases). The CDR3 contains 13 residues. Germline CDR1 reads SGHDT; CDR2 reads YYEEEE. Trimming cost V 4 bases and J 3 bases, with 11 bases left between them. CDR3 sequence reads: CASSTTGFYEQYF. The DNA of the CDR3 is TGTGCCAGCAGCACAACAGGGTTCTACGAGCAGTACTTC.

CDR3 DNA sequence: TGTGCCAGCTCACCTAGCACTTACGAGCAGTACTTC. It yields the protein CASSPSTYEQYF. The genes are TRBV18 and TRBJ2-7, with D uncertain. Between the trimmed V and J ends, which lost 3 bases and 4 bases, there was a span of 7 bases. In germline, CDR1 is KGHSH, CDR2 LQKENI. This CDR3 region has 12 residues. The complete variable domain, with remaining parts taken from reference TRBV18 and TRBJ2-7, reads NAGVMQNPRHLVRRRGQEARLRCSPMKGHSHVYWYRQLPEEGLKFMVYLQKENIIDESGMPKERFSAEFPKEGPSILRIQQVVRGDSAAYFCASSPSTYEQYFGPGTRLTVT.

The chain carries TRBV10-3 and TRBJ1-1; D may be TRBD1 (6 bases). Germline CDR1 ENHRY, CDR2 SYGVKD. The CDR3 contains 13 residues. Trimming cost V 6 bases and J 3 bases, with 11 bases left between them. The CDR3 spells CAISTGQYTEAFF. CDR3 DNA sequence: TGTGCCATCAGCACAGGGCAGTACACTGAAGCTTTCTTT.

J is TRBJ2-7 and V is TRBV11-3; 9 bases are a match to TRBD1. The CDR3 is made up of 19 amino acids. Germline trimming cut 4 bases from V and 3 bases from J; bases unmatched to any gene: 19. CDR1 and CDR2 (germline): SGHNT, YENEEA. CDR3: CASSSPLIKGGQGLYEQYF. In DNA form, the CDR3 reads TGTGCCAGCAGCTCACCGCTAATTAAGGGGGGACAGGGTCTCTACGAGCAGTACTTC.

The gene calls are TRBV11-2 and TRBJ2-2; TRBD2 is a possible D gene (5 bases). Germline-derived CDR1 and CDR2 are SGHAT and FQNNGV. The CDR3 is 16 amino acids. V dropped 4 bases and J dropped 5 bases, with 17 bases sitting between them. In nucleotides, the CDR3 is TGTGCCAGCAGCTCGATACTACGGGATTTTACCGGGGAGCTGTTTTTT. Its protein is CASSSILRDFTGELFF. The full variable domain, with the rest looked up from reference TRBV11-2 and TRBJ2-2, is EAGVAQSPRYKIIEKRQSVAFWCNPISGHATLYWYQQILGQGPKLLIQFQNNGVVDDSQLPKDRFSAERLKGVDSTLKIQPAKLEDSAVYLCASSSILRDFTGELFFGEGSRLTVL.

The V and J genes are TRBV6-6 and TRBJ2-7; 13 positions match TRBD2. Trimming cost V 6 bases and J 0 bases; bases outside gene matches: 5. From germline, CDR1 is MNHNY and CDR2 SVGAGI (reference sequence). The CDR3 covers 16 residues. CDR3 in amino acids: CASSKLAGGPSYEQYF. The CDR3 coding sequence is TGTGCCAGCAGCAAACTAGCGGGGGGGCCCTCCTACGAGCAGTACTTC.

This clone has only a few counts. The J gene is TRBJ2-1, the V gene TRBV6-4, with TRBD2 matching 9 bases. The CDR3 sequence is 16 residues long. Trimming at V came to 0 bases and at J to 8 bases, leaving 8 bases not matched to a gene. Germline V gene sequence: CDR1 MRHNA, CDR2 SNTAGT. The CDR3 DNA reads as TGTGCCAGCAGTGACTCGATCAGCGGGAGGTTGGATGAGCAGTTCTTC. The encoded protein is CASSDSISGRLDEQFF.

The chain uses TRBV7-2 and TRBJ2-5; TRBD2 matches at 8 bases. Germline CDR1 and CDR2: SGHTA and FQGNSA. Trimming cost V 6 bases and J 2 bases; bases outside gene matches: 8. The CDR3 totals 15 residues. The CDR3 spells CASRTGTRPQETQYF. CDR3 sequence (DNA): TGTGCCAGCAGGACTGGGACTAGGCCTCAAGAGACCCAGTACTTC. The variable domain in full, with the rest retrieved from reference TRBV7-2 and TRBJ2-5, is GAGVSQSPSNKVTEKGKDVELRCDPISGHTALYWYRQSLGQGLEFLIYFQGNSAPDKSGLPSDRFSAERTGGSVSTLTIQRTQQEDSAVYLCASRTGTRPQETQYFGPGTRLLVL.

The chain carries TRBV7-9 and TRBJ1-1; TRBD1 agrees at 7 bases. V was clipped by 1 base and J by 3 bases; unmatched bases: 2. The CDR3 totals 14 residues. The V gene's germline CDR1 is SEHNR and CDR2 FQNEAQ (reference sequence). CDR3 residues: CASSLEGGYTEAFF. CDR3 sequence (DNA): TGTGCCAGCAGCTTAGAAGGGGGCTACACTGAAGCTTTCTTT.

The chain recombines TRBV5-6 with TRBJ2-7, with 7 bases identical to TRBD1. This CDR3 region has 14 residues. After removal of 5 bases from V and 2 bases from J, the junction contained 7 bases not matched to a gene. Germline CDR1 is SGHDT and CDR2 is YYEEEE. This CDR3 is CASRFLGQTYEQYF. Here the CDR3 DNA reads TGTGCCAGCAGATTCCTGGGACAGACCTACGAGCAGTACTTC.

V and J are TRBV15 and TRBJ2-1; 7 nucleotides agree with TRBD1. The J segment lost 12 bases and the V segment lost 0 bases, leaving 2 bases of the junction unmatched. Germline V gives CDR1 LNHNV, CDR2 YYDKDF (reference sequence). There are 12 residues in the CDR3. CDR3 loop: CATSRDNRGQFF. CDR3 coding DNA: TGTGCCACCAGCAGAGATAACAGGGGGCAGTTCTTC.

In its sample, this clone was seen a few times. The chain joins TRBV29-1 to TRBJ2-1; TRBD2 agrees at 7 bases. Germline CDR1 and CDR2: SQVTM and ANQGSEA. CDR3 size: 11 residues. The trim removed 8 bases at V and 14 bases at J, leaving 12 bases unmatched. The CDR3 sequence: CSLISGTIKFF. The CDR3 region has the DNA TGCAGCCTTATCTCCGGGACTATAAAGTTCTTC.

V usage is TRBV6-5 and J usage is TRBJ2-5; D might be TRBD1 (6 bases). V lost 4 bases to trimming and J lost 1 base, with 13 bases between them. Germline V gene lookup returns CDR1 MNHEY and CDR2 SVGAGI. CDR3 size: 15 residues. CDR3 sequence reads: CASSSRGAAQETQYF. CDR3 in DNA: TGTGCCAGCAGTTCCAGGGGAGCCGCCCAAGAGACCCAGTACTTC.

The chain employs TRBV9 and TRBJ2-7; 8 nucleotides agree with TRBD1. The germline gives CDR1 SGDLS, CDR2 YYNGEE. The V segment lost 3 bases and the J segment 0 bases; nucleotides outside the gene matches: 2. The CDR3 has 14 residues. CDR3 bases: TGTGCCAGCAGCGGGACAGGGTTCTCCTACGAGCAGTACTTC. It specifies CASSGTGFSYEQYF.

The chain has TRBV7-2 and TRBJ2-3; 9 bases fit TRBD2. V shed 5 bases, J shed 4 bases, and the junction held 7 bases outside the gene matches. Germline CDR1 and CDR2: SGHTA and FQGNSA. This CDR3 has 15 amino acids. CDR3 nucleotides: TGTGCCAGCAGCCCGGGCGGGGGGGCTCCAGATACGCAGTATTTT. It specifies CASSPGGGAPDTQYF.

The chain recombines TRBV6-6 with TRBJ2-5; 9 positions agree with TRBD1. V trimming: 6 bases; J trimming: 5 bases; junction bases outside the gene matches: 4. In germline, CDR1 is MNHNY, CDR2 SVGAGI (reference sequence). The CDR3 extends over 13 amino acids. CDR3 in DNA: TGTGCCAGCAGCACGGACAGGGGTGAGACCCAGTACTTC. Its protein is CASSTDRGETQYF.